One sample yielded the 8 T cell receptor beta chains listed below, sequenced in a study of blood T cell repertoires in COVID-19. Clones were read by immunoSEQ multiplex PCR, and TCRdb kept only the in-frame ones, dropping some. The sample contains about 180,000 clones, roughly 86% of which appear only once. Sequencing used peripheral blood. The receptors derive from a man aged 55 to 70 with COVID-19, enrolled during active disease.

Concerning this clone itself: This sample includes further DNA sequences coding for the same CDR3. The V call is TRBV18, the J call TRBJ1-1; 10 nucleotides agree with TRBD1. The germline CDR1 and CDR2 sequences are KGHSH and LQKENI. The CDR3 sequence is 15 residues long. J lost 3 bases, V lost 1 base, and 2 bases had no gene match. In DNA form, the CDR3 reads TGTGCCAGCTCACCACTTGGGACAGGGGACACTGAAGCTTTCTTT. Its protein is CASSPLGTGDTEAFF.

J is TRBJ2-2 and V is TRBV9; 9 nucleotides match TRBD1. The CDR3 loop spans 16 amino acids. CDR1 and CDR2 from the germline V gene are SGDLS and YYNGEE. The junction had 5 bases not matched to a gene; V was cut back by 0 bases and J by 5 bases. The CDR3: CASSVGDRVRTGELFF. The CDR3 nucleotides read TGTGCCAGCAGCGTAGGGGACAGGGTACGTACCGGGGAGCTGTTTTTT.

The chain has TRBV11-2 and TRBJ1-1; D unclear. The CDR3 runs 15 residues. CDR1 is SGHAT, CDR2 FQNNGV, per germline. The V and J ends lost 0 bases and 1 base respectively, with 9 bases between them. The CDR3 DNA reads TGTGCCAGCAGCTTAGATCTTAGTCGGAACACTGAAGCTTTCTTT. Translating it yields CASSLDLSRNTEAFF.

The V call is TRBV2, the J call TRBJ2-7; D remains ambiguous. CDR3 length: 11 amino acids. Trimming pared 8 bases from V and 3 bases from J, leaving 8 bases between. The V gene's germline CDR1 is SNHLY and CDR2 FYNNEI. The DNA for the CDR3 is TGTGCCAGCGTACTAATCTACGAGCAGTACTTC. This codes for CASVLIYEQYF.

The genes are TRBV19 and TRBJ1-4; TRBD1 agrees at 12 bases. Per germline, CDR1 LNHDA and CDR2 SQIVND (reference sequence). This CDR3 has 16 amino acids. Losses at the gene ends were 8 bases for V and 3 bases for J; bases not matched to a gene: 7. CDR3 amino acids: CASRDRGRRANEKLFF. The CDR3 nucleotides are TGTGCCAGTCGGGACAGGGGGCGTCGGGCTAATGAAAAACTGTTTTTT. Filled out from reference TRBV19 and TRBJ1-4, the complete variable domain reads DGGITQSPKYLFRKEGQNVTLSCEQNLNHDAMYWYRQDPGQGLRLIYYSQIVNDFQKGDIAEGYSVSREKKESFPLTVTSAQKNPTAFYLCASRDRGRRANEKLFFGSGTQLSVL.

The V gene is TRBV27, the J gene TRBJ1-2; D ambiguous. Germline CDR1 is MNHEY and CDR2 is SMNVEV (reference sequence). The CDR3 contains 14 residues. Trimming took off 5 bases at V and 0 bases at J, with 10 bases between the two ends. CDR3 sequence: CASSPLQTNYGYTF. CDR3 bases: TGTGCCAGCAGTCCCCTACAGACTAACTATGGCTACACCTTC.

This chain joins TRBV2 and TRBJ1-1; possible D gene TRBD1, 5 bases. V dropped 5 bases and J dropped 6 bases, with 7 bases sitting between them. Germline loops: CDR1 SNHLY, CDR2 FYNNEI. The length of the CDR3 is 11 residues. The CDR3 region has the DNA TGTGCCAGCAGTACAGGCGCTGAAGCTTTCTTT. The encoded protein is CASSTGAEAFF.

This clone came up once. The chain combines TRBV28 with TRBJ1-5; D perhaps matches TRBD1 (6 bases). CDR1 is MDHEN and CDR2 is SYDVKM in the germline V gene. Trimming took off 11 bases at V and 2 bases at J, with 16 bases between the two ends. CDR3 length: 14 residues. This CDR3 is CALSRGGGNQPQHF. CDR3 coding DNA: TGTGCCCTATCGAGGGGGGGCGGCAATCAGCCCCAGCATTTT.